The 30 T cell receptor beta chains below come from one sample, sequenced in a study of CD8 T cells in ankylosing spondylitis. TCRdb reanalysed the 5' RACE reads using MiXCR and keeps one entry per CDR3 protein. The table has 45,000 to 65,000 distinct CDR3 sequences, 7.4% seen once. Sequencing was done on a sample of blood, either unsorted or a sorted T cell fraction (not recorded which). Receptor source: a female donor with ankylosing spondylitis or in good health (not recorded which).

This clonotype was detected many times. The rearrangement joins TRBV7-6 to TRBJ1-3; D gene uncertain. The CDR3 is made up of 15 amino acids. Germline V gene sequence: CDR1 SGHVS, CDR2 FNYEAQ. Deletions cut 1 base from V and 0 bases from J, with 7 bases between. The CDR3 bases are TGTGCCAGCAGCTTAGGACGGACCTCTGGAAACACCATATATTTT. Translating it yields CASSLGRTSGNTIYF.

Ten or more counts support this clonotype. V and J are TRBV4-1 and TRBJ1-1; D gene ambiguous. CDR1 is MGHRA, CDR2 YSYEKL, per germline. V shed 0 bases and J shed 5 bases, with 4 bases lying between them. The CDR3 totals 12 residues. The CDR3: CASSQDPTEAFF. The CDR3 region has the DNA TGCGCCAGCAGCCAAGATCCTACTGAAGCTTTCTTT.

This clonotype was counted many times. The CDR3 DNA reads as TGTGCCAGCAGGACCTCTACCAATTCACCCCTCCACTTT. As protein: CASRTSTNSPLHF. The rearrangement uses TRBV28 and TRBJ1-6; D ambiguous. There are 13 residues in the CDR3. Deletions cut 6 bases from V and 7 bases from J, with 10 bases between. Germline V gives CDR1 MDHEN, CDR2 SYDVKM.

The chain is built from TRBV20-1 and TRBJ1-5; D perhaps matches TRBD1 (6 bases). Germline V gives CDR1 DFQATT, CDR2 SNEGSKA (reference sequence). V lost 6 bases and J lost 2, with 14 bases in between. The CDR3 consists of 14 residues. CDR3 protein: CSAHRGLGNQPQHF. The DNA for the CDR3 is TGCAGTGCCCACCGGGGGCTTGGCAATCAGCCCCAGCATTTT.

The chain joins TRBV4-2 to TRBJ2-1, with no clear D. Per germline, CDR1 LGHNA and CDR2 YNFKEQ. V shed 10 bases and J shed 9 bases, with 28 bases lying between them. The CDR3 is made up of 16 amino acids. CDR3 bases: TGTGCCATGGGCCCCGGGCTCCTCTGCGGTGTCGTTGAGCAGTTCTTC. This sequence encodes CAMGPGLLCGVVEQFF.

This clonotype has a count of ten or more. CDR3 loop: CASSLNSQAGYNEQFF. The CDR3 DNA reads as TGTGCCAGCAGCTTAAACAGCCAGGCCGGCTACAATGAGCAGTTCTTC. The chain combines TRBV7-3 with TRBJ2-1; D call uncertain. Germline values: CDR1 SGHTA, CDR2 FQGTGA. The germline V and J ends were trimmed by 1 base and 3 bases, with 13 bases remaining between them. The CDR3 spans 16 residues.

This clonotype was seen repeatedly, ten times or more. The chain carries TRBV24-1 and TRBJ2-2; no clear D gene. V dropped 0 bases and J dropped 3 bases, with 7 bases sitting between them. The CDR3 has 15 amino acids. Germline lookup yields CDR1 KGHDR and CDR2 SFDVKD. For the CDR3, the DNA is TGTGCCACCAGTGATTTGTCGGGTGACACCGGGGAGCTGTTTTTT. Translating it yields CATSDLSGDTGELFF.

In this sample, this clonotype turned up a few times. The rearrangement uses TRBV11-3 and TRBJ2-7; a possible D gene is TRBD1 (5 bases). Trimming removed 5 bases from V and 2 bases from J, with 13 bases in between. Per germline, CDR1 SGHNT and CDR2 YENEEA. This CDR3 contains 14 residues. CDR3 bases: TGTGCCAGCAGCCATTCTGGGGCCCCCTACGAGCAGTACTTC. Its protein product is CASSHSGAPYEQYF.

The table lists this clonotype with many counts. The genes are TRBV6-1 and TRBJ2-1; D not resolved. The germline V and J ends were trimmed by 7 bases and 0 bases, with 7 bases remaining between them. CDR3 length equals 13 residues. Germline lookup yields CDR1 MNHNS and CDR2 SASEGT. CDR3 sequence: CASTGSSYNEQFF. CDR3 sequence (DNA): TGTGCCAGCACGGGCAGCTCCTACAATGAGCAGTTCTTC.

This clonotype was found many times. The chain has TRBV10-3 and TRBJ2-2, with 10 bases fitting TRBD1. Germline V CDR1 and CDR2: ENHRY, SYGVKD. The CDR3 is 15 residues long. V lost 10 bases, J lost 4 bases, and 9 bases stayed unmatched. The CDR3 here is CASSGTGASTGELFF. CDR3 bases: TGTGCCAGCTCCGGGACAGGGGCTTCCACCGGGGAGCTGTTTTTT.

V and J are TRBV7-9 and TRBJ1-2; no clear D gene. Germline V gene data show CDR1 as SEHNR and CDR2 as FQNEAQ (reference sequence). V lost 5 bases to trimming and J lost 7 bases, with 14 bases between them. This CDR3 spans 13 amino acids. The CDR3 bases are TGTGCCAGCAGCCACCGAGGAGGGATTGGCTACACCTTC. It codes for CASSHRGGIGYTF.

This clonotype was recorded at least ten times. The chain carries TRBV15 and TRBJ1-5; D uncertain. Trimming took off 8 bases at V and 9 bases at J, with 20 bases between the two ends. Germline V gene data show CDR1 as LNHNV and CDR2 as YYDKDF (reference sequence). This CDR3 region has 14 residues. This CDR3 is CATQFDAQGWPQHF. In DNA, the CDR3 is TGTGCCACCCAGTTTGACGCTCAAGGATGGCCCCAGCATTTT.

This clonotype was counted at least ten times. CDR3: CSARGAGGFDRQYV. The CDR3 nucleotides are TGCAGTGCTAGAGGGGCAGGGGGCTTTGATAGGCAGTACGTC. The chain carries TRBV20-1 and TRBJ2-7; 8 bases fit TRBD1. The ends lost 1 base at V and 9 bases at J; junction bases unmatched: 11. The CDR3 length is 14 residues. The V gene's germline CDR1 is DFQATT and CDR2 SNEGSKA (reference sequence).

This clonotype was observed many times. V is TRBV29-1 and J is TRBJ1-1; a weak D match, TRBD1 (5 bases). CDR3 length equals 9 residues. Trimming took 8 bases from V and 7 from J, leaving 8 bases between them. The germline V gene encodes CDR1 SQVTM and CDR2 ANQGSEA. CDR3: CSLDSEAFF. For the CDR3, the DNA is TGCAGCTTAGACAGTGAAGCTTTCTTT.

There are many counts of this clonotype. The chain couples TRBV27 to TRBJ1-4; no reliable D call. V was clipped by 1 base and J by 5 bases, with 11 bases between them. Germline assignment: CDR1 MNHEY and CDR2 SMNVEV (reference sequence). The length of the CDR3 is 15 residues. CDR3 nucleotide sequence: TGTGCCAGCAGTTTATATTTGAGCCCGAATGAAAAACTGTTTTTT. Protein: CASSLYLSPNEKLFF.

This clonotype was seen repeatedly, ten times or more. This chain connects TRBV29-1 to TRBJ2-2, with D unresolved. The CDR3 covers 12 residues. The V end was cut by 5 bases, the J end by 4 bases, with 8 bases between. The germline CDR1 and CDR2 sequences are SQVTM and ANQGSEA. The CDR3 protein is CSVRQFTGELFF. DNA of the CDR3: TGCAGCGTTCGACAATTCACCGGGGAGCTGTTTTTT.

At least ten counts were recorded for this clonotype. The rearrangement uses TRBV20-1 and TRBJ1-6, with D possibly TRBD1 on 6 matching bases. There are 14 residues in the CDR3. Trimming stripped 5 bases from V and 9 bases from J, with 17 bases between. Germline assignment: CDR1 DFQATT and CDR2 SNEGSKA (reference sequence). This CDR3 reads CSARIQGSGSPLHF. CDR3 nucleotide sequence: TGCAGTGCTCGTATTCAGGGGAGCGGTTCACCCCTCCACTTT.

CDR3 amino acids: CASLITGQKVRNQETQYF. CDR3 sequence (DNA): TGTGCCAGCCTTATCACAGGGCAGAAGGTTCGAAACCAAGAGACCCAGTACTTC. V is TRBV12-1 and J is TRBJ2-5; no DNA check was done on the table's D call, TRBD1. TRBV12-1 is an annotated pseudogene. The CDR3 is 18 residues long.

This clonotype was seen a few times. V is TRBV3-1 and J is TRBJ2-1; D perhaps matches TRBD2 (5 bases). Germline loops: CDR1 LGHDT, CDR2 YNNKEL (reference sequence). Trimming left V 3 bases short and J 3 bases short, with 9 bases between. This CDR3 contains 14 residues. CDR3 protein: CASSHRSGYNEQFF. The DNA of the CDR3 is TGTGCCAGCAGCCATAGGAGCGGCTACAATGAGCAGTTCTTC.

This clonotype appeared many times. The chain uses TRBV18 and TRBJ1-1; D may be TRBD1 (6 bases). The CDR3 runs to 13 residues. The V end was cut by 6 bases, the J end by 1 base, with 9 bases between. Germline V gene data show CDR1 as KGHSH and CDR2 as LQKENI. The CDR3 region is CASSSGENTEAFF. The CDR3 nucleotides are TGTGCCAGCTCTTCAGGGGAGAACACTGAAGCTTTCTTT.

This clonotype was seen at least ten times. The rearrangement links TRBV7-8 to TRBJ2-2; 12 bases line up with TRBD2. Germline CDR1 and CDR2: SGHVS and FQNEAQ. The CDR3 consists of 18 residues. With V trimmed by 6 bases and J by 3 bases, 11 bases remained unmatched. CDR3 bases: TGTGCCAGCAGGGTGAGGACTAGCGGGGTCCAGGACACCGGGGAGCTGTTTTTT. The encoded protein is CASRVRTSGVQDTGELFF.

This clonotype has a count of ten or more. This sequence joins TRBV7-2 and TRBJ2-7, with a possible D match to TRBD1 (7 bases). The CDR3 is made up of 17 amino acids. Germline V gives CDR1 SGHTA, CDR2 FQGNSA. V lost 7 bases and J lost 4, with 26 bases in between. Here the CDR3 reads CASTQPTWGDRGYEQYF. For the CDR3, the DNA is TGTGCCAGCACCCAACCGACATGGGGGGACAGAGGATACGAGCAGTACTTC.

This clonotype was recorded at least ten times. The CDR3 is CASSLAWTSSYNEQFF. The CDR3 DNA follows: TGCGCCAGCAGCTTGGCCTGGACTAGCTCCTACAATGAGCAGTTCTTC. This chain connects TRBV5-1 to TRBJ2-1, with 7 bases aligning to TRBD2. Germline CDR1 and CDR2: SGHRS and YFSETQ. The CDR3 covers 16 residues. J gave up 0 bases and V 0 bases, and 3 bases lay outside the gene matches.

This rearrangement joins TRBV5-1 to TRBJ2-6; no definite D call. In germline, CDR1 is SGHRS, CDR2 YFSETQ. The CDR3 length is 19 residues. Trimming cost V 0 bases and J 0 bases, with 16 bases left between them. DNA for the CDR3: TGCGCCAGCAGCTTGGCCGGGCAAGGCCCTTACTCTGGGGCCAACGTCCTGACTTTC. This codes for CASSLAGQGPYSGANVLTF.

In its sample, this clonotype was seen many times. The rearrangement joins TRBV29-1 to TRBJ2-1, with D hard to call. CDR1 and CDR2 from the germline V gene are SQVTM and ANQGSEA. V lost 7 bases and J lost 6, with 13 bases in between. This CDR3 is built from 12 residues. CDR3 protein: CSGSSPPNEQFF. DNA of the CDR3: TGCAGCGGCTCTTCCCCCCCCAATGAGCAGTTCTTC.

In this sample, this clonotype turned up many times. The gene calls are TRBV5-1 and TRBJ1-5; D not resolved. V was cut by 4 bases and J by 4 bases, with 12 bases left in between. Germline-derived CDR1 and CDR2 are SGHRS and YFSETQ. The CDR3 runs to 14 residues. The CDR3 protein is CASSPGAFNQPQHF. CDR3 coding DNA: TGCGCCAGCAGCCCGGGTGCCTTTAATCAGCCCCAGCATTTT.

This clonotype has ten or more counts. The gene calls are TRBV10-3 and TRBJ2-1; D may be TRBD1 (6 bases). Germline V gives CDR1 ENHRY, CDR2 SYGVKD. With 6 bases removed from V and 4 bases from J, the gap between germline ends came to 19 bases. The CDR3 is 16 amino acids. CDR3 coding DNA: TGTGCCATCAGCGCAACAGGGTCGGTGGGTTACAATGAGCAGTTCTTC. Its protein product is CAISATGSVGYNEQFF.

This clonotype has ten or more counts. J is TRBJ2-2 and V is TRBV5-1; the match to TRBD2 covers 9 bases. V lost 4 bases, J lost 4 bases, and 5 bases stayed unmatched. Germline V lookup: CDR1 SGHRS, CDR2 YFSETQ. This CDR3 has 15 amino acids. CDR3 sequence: CASSPAAGGTGELFF. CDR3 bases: TGCGCCAGCAGCCCCGCAGCGGGGGGCACCGGGGAGCTGTTTTTT. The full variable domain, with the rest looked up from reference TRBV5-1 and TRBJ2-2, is KAGVTQTPRYLIKTRGQQVTLSCSPISGHRSVSWYQQTPGQGLQFLFEYFSETQRNKGNFPGRFSGRQFSNSRSEMNVSTLELGDSALYLCASSPAAGGTGELFFGEGSRLTVL.

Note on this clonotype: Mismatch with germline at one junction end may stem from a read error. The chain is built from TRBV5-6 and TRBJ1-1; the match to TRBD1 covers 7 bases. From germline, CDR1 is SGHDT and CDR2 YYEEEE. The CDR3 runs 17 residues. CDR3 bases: TGTGCCGGCAGCCCAGGGGGACTCCCAACCTCTAGTCCTGAAGCTTTCTTT. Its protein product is CAGSPGGLPTSSPEAFF.

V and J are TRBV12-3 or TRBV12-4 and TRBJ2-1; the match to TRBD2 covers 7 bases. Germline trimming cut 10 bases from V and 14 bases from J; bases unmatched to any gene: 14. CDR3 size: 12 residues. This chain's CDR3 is CATSGGAAREFF. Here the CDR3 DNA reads TGTGCCACCTCGGGGGGAGCGGCCAGGGAGTTCTTC.